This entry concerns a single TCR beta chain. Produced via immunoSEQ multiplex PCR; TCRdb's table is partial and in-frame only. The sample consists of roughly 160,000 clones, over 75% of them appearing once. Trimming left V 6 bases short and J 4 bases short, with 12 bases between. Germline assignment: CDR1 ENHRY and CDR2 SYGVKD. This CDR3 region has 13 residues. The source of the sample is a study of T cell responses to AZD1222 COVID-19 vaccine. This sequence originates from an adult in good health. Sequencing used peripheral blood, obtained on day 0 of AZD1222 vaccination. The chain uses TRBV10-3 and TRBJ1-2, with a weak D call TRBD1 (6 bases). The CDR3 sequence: CAIRTGPAYGYTF. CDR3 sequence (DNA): TGTGCCATCAGAACAGGGCCGGCCTATGGCTACACCTTC.